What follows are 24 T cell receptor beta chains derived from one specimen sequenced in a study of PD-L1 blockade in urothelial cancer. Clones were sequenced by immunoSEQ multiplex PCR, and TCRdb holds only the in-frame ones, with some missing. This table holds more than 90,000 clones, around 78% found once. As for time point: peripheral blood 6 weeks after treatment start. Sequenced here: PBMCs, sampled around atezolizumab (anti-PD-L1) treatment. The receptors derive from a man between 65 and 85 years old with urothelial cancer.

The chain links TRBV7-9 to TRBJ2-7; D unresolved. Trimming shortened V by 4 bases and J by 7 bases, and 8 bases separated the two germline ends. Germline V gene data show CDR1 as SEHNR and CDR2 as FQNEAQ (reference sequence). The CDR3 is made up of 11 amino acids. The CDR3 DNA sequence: TGTGCCAGCAGCTACACAGTGGAGCAGTACTTC. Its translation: CASSYTVEQYF.

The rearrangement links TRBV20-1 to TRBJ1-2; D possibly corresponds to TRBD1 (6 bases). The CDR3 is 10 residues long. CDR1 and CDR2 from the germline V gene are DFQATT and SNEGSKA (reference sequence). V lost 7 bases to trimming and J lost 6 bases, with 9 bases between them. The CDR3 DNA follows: TGCAGTGTTTCAGGGGATGGCTACACCTTC. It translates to CSVSGDGYTF.

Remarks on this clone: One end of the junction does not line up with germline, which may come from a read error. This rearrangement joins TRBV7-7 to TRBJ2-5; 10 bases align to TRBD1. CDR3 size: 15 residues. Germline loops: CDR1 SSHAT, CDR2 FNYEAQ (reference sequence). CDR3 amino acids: CASSPSRDRGETQYF. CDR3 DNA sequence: TGTGCTAGCAGCCCGAGCCGGGACAGGGGTGAGACCCAGTACTTC.

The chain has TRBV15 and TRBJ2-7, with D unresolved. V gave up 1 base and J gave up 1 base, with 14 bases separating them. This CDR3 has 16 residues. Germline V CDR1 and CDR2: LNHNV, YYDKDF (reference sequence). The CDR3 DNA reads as TGTGCCACCAGCAGAGGGAATTTAGGAGAATCCTACGAGCAGTACTTC. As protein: CATSRGNLGESYEQYF.

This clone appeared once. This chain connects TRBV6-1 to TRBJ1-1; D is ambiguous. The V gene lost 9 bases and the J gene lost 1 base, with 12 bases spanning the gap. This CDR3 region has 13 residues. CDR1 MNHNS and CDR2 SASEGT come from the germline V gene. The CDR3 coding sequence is TGTGCCAGTACTGCTACCACGAACACTGAAGCTTTCTTT. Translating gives CASTATTNTEAFF.

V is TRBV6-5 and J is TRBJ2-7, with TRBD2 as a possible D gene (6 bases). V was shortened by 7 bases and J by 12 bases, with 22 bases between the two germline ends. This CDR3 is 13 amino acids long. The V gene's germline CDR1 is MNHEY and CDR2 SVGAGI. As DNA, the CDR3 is TGTGCCAGCACCCCCTCCGGAGGGCTTCAACCGTACTTC. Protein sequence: CASTPSGGLQPYF.

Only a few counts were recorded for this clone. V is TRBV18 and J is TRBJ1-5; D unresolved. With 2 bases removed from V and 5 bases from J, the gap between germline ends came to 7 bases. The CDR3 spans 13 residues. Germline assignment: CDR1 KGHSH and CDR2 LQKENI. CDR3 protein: CASSPGQYQPQHF. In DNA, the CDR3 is TGTGCCAGCTCACCAGGGCAGTATCAGCCCCAGCATTTT. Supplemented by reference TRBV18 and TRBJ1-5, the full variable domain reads NAGVMQNPRHLVRRRGQEARLRCSPMKGHSHVYWYRQLPEEGLKFMVYLQKENIIDESGMPKERFSAEFPKEGPSILRIQQVVRGDSAAYFCASSPGQYQPQHFGDGTRLSIL.

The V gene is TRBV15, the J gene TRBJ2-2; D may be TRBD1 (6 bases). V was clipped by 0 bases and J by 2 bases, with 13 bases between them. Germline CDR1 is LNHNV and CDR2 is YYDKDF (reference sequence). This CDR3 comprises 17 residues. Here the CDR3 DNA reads TGTGCCACCAGCAGAGATCTGGGGGCGATAAACACCGGGGAGCTGTTTTTT. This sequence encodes CATSRDLGAINTGELFF. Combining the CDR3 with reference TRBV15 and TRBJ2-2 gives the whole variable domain DAMVIQNPRYQVTQFGKPVTLSCSQTLNHNVMYWYQQKSSQAPKLLFHYYDKDFNNEADTPDNFQSRRPNTSFCFLDIRSPGLGDTAMYLCATSRDLGAINTGELFFGEGSRLTVL.

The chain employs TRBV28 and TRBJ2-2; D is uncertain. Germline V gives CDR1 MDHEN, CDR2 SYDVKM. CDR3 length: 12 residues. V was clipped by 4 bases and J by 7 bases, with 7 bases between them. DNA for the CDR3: TGTGCCAGCAGTTCCCCCCACGGGGAGCTGTTTTTT. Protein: CASSSPHGELFF.

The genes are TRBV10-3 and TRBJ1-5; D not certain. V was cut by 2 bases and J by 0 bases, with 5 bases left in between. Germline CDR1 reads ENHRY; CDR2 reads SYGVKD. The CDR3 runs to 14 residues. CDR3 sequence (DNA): TGTGCCATCAGTGAGGTAGATAGCAATCAGCCCCAGCATTTT. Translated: CAISEVDSNQPQHF.

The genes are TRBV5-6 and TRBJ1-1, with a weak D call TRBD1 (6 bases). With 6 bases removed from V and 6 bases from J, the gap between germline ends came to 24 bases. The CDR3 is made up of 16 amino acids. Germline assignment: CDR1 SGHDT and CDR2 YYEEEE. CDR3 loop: CASTKTVGQGSAEAFF. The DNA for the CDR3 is TGTGCCAGCACCAAAACGGTGGGTCAGGGGAGCGCTGAAGCTTTCTTT.

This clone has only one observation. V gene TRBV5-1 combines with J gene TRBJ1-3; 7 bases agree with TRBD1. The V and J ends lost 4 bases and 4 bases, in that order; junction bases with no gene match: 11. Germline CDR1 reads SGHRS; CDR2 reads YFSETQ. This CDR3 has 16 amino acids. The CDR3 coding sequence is TGCGCCAGCAGCCAGAACATCGACAGGGCCGGAAACACCATATATTTT. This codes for CASSQNIDRAGNTIYF.

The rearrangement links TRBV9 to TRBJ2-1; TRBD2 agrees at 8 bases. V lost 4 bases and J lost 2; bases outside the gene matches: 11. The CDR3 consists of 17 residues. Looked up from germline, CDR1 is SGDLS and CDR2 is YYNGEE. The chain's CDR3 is CASSPPESGRTYNEQFF. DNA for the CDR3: TGTGCCAGCAGCCCCCCCGAAAGCGGGAGAACCTACAATGAGCAGTTCTTC.

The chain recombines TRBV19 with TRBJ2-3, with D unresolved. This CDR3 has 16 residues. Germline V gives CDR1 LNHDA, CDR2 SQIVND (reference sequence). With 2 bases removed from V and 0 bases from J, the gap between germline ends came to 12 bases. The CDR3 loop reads CASSIPSDPSTDTQYF. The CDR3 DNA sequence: TGTGCCAGTAGTATACCGAGCGACCCTAGCACAGATACGCAGTATTTT.

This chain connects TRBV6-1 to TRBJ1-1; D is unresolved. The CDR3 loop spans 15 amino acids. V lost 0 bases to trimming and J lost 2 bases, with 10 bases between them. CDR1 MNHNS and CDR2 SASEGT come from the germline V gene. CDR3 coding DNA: TGTGCCAGCAGTGAAGCGCTTACAATCAACACTGAAGCTTTCTTT. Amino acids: CASSEALTINTEAFF.

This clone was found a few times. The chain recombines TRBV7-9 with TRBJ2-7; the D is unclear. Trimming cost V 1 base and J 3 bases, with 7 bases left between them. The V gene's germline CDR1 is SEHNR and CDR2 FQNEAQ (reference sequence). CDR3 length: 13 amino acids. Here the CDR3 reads CASSLEEIYEQYF. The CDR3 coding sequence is TGTGCCAGCAGCTTAGAGGAGATCTACGAGCAGTACTTC.

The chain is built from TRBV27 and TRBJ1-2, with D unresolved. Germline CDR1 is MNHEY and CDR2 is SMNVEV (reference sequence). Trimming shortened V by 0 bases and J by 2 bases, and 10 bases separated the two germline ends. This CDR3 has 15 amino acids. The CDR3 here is CASSLSLSGNYGYTF. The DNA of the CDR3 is TGTGCCAGCAGTTTATCCCTCAGCGGAAACTATGGCTACACCTTC.

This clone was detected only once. In nucleotides, the CDR3 is TGCGCCAGCAGCTTTGGTCAGGGGGCTGAAAAACTGTTTTTT. Protein sequence: CASSFGQGAEKLFF. The V call is TRBV5-1, the J call TRBJ1-4; 8 nucleotides match TRBD1. The germline V gene has CDR1 SGHRS and CDR2 YFSETQ. The length of the CDR3 is 14 residues. The junction had 4 bases not matched to a gene; V was cut back by 2 bases and J by 7 bases.

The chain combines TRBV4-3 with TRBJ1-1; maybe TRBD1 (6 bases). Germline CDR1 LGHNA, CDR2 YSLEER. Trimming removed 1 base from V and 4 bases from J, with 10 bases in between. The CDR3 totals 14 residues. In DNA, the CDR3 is TGCGCCAGCAGCCAAGCTGGGGGCCTCACTGAAGCTTTCTTT. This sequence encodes CASSQAGGLTEAFF.

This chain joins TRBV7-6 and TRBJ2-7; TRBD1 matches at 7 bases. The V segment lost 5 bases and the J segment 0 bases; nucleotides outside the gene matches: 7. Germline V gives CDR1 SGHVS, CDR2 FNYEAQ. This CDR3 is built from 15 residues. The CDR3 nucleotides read TGTGCCAGCAGCAAAGGGGCAGGGGGCTCCTACGAGCAGTACTTC. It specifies CASSKGAGGSYEQYF.

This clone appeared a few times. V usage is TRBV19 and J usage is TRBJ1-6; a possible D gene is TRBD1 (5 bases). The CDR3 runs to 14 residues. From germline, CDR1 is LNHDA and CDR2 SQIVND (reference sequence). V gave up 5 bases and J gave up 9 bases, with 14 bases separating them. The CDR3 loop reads CASSQQVMGSPLHF. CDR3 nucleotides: TGTGCCAGTAGTCAACAGGTTATGGGTTCACCCCTCCACTTT. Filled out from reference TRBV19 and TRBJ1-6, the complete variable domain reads DGGITQSPKYLFRKEGQNVTLSCEQNLNHDAMYWYRQDPGQGLRLIYYSQIVNDFQKGDIAEGYSVSREKKESFPLTVTSAQKNPTAFYLCASSQQVMGSPLHFGNGTRLTVT.

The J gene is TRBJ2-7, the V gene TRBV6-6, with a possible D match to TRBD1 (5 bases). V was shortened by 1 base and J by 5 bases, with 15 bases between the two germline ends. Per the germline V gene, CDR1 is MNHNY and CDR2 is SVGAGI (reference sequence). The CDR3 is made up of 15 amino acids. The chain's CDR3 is CASSYYQTEDDEQYF. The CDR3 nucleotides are TGTGCCAGCAGTTACTATCAGACAGAAGATGACGAGCAGTACTTC.

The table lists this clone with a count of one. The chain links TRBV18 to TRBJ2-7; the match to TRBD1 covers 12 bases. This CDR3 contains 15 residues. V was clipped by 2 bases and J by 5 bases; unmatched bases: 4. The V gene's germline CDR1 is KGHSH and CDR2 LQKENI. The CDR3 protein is CASSPGTGGRHEQYF. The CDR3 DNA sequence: TGTGCCAGCTCACCAGGGACAGGGGGCCGTCACGAGCAGTACTTC.

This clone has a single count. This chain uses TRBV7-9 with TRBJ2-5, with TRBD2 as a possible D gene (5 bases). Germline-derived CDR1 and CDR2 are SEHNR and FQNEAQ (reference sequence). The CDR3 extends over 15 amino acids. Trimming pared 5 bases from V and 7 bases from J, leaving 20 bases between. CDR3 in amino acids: CASSHPPPGSGTQYF. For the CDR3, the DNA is TGTGCCAGCAGCCATCCACCCCCGGGGTCGGGGACCCAGTACTTC.